Below are 2 T cell receptor beta chains sequenced from a single sample in a study of regulatory T cells in long-lasting Graves disease. Arm-PCR with iRepertoire HTBI primers amplified the CDR3 regions for these TCR beta libraries. TCRdb itself ran the multiplex PCR reads through MiXCR, one entry per CDR3 protein. The top ten hold about 40% of the sample, which has fewer than 350,000 distinct CDR3 sequences, 18% seen once. Time point noted: newly diagnosed GD, antithyroid drugs for less than 3 months. TCR sequences were obtained from RNA taken from PBMCs. This material consisted of peripheral blood mononuclear cells (PBMCs), taken at new diagnosis, from a patient treated with antithyroid drugs. Every receptor here comes from a female donor with Graves disease.

J is TRBJ1-2 and V is TRBV10-3; 11 nucleotides agree with TRBD1. The CDR3 has 13 residues. J was trimmed by 6 bases and V by 5 bases; bases with no gene match: 2. Germline CDR1 reads ENHRY; CDR2 reads SYGVKD. CDR3: CAISRTGGNGYTF. The CDR3, as DNA: TGTGCCATCAGTAGGACAGGGGGCAATGGCTACACCTTC.

This clonotype was picked up many times. The genes are TRBV27 and TRBJ2-6, with 7 bases aligning to TRBD1. The J segment lost 4 bases and the V segment lost 5 bases, leaving 8 bases of the junction unmatched. The CDR3 loop spans 16 amino acids. Looked up from germline, CDR1 is MNHEY and CDR2 is SMNVEV (reference sequence). CDR3 DNA: TGTGCCAGCAGTCCGCGACAGGGTTTCGGGGCCAACGTCCTGACTTTC. Translated: CASSPRQGFGANVLTF. The variable domain in full, completed from reference TRBV27 and TRBJ2-6, reads EAQVTQNPRYLITVTGKKLTVTCSQNMNHEYMSWYRQDPGLGLRQIYYSMNVEVTDKGDVPEGYKVSRKEKRNFPLILESPSPNQTSLYFCASSPRQGFGANVLTFGAGSRLTVL.